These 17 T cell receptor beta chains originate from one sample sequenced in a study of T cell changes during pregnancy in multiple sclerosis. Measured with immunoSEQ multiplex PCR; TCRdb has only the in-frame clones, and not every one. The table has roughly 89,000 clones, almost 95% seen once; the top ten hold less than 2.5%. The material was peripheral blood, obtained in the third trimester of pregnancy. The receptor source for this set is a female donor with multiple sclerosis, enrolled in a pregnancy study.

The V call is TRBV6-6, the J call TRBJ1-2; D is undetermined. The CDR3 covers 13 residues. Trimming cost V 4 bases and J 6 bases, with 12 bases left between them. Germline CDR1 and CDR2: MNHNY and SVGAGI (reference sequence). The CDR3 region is CASSLESYDGYTF. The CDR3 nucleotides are TGTGCCAGCAGTTTAGAGTCCTACGATGGCTACACCTTC.

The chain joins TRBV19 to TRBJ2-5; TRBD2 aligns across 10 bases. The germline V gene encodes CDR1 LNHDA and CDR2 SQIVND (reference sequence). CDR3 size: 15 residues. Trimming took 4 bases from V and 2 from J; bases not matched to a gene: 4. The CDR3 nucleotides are TGTGCCAGTAGTACAGCGGGAGGGATACAAGAGACCCAGTACTTC. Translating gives CASSTAGGIQETQYF.

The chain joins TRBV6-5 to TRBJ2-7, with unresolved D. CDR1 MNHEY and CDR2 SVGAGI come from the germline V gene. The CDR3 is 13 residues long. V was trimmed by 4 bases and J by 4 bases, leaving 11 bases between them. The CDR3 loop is CASSSLISYEQYF. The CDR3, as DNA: TGTGCCAGCAGTTCTCTTATTTCGTACGAGCAGTACTTC.

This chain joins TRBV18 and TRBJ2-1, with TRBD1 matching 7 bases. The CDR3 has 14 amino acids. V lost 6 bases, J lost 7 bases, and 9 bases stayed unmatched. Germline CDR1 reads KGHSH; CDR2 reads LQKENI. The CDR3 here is CASSRTGPANEQFF. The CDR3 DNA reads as TGTGCCAGCTCCCGGACAGGTCCGGCGAATGAGCAGTTCTTC.

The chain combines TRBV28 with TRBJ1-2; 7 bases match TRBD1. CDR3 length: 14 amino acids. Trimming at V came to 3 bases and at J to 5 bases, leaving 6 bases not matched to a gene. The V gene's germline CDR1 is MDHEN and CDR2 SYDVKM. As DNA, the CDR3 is TGTGCCAGCAGTTTGGGGACAGTGCCTTATGGCTACACCTTC. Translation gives CASSLGTVPYGYTF.

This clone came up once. CDR3: CASSPGPEGFYGYTF. In DNA form, the CDR3 reads TGTGCCAGCAGCCCGGGACCGGAGGGTTTCTATGGCTACACCTTC. J is TRBJ1-2 and V is TRBV5-5; the D gene is possibly TRBD1 (5 bases). Germline-derived CDR1 and CDR2 are SGHKS and YYEKEE (reference sequence). CDR3 length: 15 amino acids. Trimming took 4 bases from V and 4 from J, leaving 17 bases between them.

CDR3 loop: CASSLVPRLSYYEQYF. The CDR3 DNA follows: TGTGCCAGCAGCTTAGTTCCACGACTATCCTACTACGAGCAGTACTTC. This chain joins TRBV7-2 and TRBJ2-7; weak D call: TRBD2 (5 bases). With 1 base removed from V and 3 bases from J, the gap between germline ends came to 16 bases. The germline gives CDR1 SGHTA, CDR2 FQGNSA. The CDR3 runs 16 residues.

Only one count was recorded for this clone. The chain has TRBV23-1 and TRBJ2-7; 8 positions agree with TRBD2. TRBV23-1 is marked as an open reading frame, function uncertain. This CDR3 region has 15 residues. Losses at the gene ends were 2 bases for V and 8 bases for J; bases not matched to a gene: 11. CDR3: CASSQELAGRGKQYF. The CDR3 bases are TGCGCCAGCAGTCAAGAGCTAGCGGGCCGTGGTAAGCAGTACTTC.

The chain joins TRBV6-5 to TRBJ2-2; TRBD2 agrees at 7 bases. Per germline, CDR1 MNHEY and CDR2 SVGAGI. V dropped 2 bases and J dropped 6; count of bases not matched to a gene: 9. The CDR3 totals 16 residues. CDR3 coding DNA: TGTGCCAGCAGTTACGTAGGACTAGGTTTAGCCGGGGAGCTGTTTTTT. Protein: CASSYVGLGLAGELFF.

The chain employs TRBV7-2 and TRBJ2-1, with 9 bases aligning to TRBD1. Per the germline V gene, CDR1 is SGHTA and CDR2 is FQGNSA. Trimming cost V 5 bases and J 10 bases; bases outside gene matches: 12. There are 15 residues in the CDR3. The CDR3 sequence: CASSHQNRGRGEQFF. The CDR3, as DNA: TGTGCCAGCAGCCACCAGAACAGGGGGCGCGGAGAGCAGTTCTTC.

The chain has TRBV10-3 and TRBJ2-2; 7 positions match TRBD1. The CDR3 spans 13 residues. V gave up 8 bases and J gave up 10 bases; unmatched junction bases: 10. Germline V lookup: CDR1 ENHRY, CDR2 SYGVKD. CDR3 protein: CAIRRDRVLELFF. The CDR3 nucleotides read TGTGCCATCCGACGGGACAGAGTCTTGGAGCTGTTTTTT.

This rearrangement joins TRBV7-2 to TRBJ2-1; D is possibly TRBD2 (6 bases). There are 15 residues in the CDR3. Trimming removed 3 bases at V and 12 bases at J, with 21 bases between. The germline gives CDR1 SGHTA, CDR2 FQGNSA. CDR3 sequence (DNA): TGTGCCAGCAGCTTCCGCAGGGCGGCCGGGGAGGTGCAGTTCTTC. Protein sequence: CASSFRRAAGEVQFF.

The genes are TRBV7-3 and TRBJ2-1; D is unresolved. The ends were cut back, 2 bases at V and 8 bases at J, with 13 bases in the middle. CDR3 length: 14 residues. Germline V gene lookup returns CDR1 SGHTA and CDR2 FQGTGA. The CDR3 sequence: CASSLGLVTDEQFF. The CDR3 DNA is TGTGCCAGCAGCTTAGGCCTTGTTACCGATGAGCAGTTCTTC.

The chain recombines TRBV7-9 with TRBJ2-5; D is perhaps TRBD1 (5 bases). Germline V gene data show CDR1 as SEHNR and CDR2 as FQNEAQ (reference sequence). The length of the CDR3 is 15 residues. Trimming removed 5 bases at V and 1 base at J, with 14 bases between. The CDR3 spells CASSTIGHIQETQYF. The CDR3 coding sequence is TGTGCCAGCAGCACGATTGGACATATCCAAGAGACCCAGTACTTC.

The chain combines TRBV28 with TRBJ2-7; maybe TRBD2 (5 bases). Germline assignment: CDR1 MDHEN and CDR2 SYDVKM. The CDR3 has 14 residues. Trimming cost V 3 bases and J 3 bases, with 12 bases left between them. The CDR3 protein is CASSFYGRGYEQYF. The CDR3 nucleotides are TGTGCCAGCAGTTTCTATGGGAGAGGCTACGAGCAGTACTTC.

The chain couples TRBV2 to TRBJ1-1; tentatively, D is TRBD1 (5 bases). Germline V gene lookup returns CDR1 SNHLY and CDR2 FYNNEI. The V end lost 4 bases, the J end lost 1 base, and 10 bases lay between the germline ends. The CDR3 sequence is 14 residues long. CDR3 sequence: CASSVGQGNTEAFF. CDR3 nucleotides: TGTGCCAGCAGTGTGGGGCAGGGGAACACTGAAGCTTTCTTT.

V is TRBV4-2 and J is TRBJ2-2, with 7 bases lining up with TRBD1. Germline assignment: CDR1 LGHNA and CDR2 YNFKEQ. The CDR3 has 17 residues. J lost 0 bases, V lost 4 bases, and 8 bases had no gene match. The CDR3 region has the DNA TGTGCCAGCAGCCCCCTCTGGCAGGGGGCGAACACCGGGGAGCTGTTTTTT. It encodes CASSPLWQGANTGELFF.